The 22 T cell receptor beta chains listed next were all sequenced from one sample in a study of OX40 agonist ivuxolimab in advanced cancers. Profiling relied on immunoSEQ multiplex PCR, and the TCRdb table lists in-frame clones only, not all of them. Counted here are about 94,000 clones, 70% to 90% occurring once; the ten biggest clones make up more than 0.25%. Sequencing was performed on CD4+ or CD8+ T cells sorted from blood, taken in a trial of the OX40 agonist ivuxolimab. Receptors originate from an adult with an advanced solid tumor such as melanoma, head and neck, liver or kidney cancer.

The chain combines TRBV6-1 with TRBJ2-7; possible D gene TRBD2, 6 bases. V shed 1 base and J shed 6 bases, with 13 bases lying between them. The V gene's germline CDR1 is MNHNS and CDR2 SASEGT. CDR3 size: 14 residues. The CDR3 loop reads CASSEVGGVGEQYF. The CDR3 DNA is TGTGCCAGCAGTGAAGTGGGCGGGGTCGGCGAGCAGTACTTC.

Written as DNA, the CDR3 is TGTGCCAGTAGTATTTCGGGGTTCAACTTCGAAGGGGCCAACGTCCTGACTTTC. Translating gives CASSISGFNFEGANVLTF. This rearrangement joins TRBV19 to TRBJ2-6; perhaps TRBD2 as D (5 bases). Trimming cost V 3 bases and J 4 bases, with 19 bases left between them. The CDR3 runs to 18 residues. Germline CDR1 LNHDA, CDR2 SQIVND (reference sequence).

The chain recombines TRBV4-1 with TRBJ2-5, with D unclear. The V end was cut by 7 bases, the J end by 2 bases, with 8 bases between. This CDR3 is 12 amino acids long. Germline CDR1 reads MGHRA; CDR2 reads YSYEKL. The DNA for the CDR3 is TGCGCCAGCAACTCAAGACAAGAGACCCAGTACTTC. Protein sequence: CASNSRQETQYF.

This sequence joins TRBV11-1 and TRBJ2-1; a possible D gene is TRBD1 (6 bases). The CDR3 covers 15 residues. Germline-derived CDR1 and CDR2 are SGHAT and FQDESV (reference sequence). Trimming took 5 bases from V and 4 from J, leaving 15 bases between them. DNA for the CDR3: TGTGCCAGCAGCCCTCTGGGACACCAGTACAATGAGCAGTTCTTC. Translation: CASSPLGHQYNEQFF. Full variable domain (rest looked up from reference TRBV11-1 and TRBJ2-1): EAEVAQSPRYKITEKSQAVAFWCDPISGHATLYWYRQILGQGPELLVQFQDESVVDDSQLPKDRFSAERLKGVDSTLKIQPAELGDSAMYLCASSPLGHQYNEQFFGPGTRLTVL.

This CDR3 is CASSSGSYEQYF. The DNA of the CDR3 is TGTGCCAGTAGCTCGGGGAGCTACGAGCAGTACTTC. The chain joins TRBV19 to TRBJ2-7, with D maybe TRBD2 (5 bases). Deletions cut 6 bases from V and 3 bases from J, with 9 bases between. Germline V gene data show CDR1 as LNHDA and CDR2 as SQIVND (reference sequence). The CDR3 contains 12 residues. Supplemented by reference TRBV19 and TRBJ2-7, the full variable domain reads DGGITQSPKYLFRKEGQNVTLSCEQNLNHDAMYWYRQDPGQGLRLIYYSQIVNDFQKGDIAEGYSVSREKKESFPLTVTSAQKNPTAFYLCASSSGSYEQYFGPGTRLTVT.

The gene calls are TRBV18 and TRBJ2-7; 7 positions agree with TRBD1. CDR1 and CDR2 (germline): KGHSH, LQKENI. The trim removed 1 base at V and 1 base at J, leaving 1 base unmatched. The CDR3 extends over 14 amino acids. In DNA, the CDR3 is TGTGCCAGCTCACCACGGGACAGTTCCTACGAGCAGTACTTC. Translated, it gives CASSPRDSSYEQYF.

The chain employs TRBV5-4 and TRBJ1-2; a weak D match, TRBD1 (5 bases). The germline gives CDR1 SGHNT, CDR2 YYREEE (reference sequence). V was cut by 0 bases and J by 4 bases, with 10 bases left in between. CDR3 length equals 14 residues. The CDR3: CASSLAGESYGYTF. The CDR3 DNA sequence: TGTGCCAGCAGCTTGGCGGGGGAAAGCTATGGCTACACCTTC.

The chain is built from TRBV14 and TRBJ1-3; D is uncertain. V lost 8 bases and J lost 1, with 0 bases in between. Germline assignment: CDR1 SGHDN and CDR2 FVKESK. The CDR3 has 10 amino acids. The CDR3 region has the DNA TGTGCCAGCTCTGGAAACACCATATATTTT. Translating it yields CASSGNTIYF.

This chain links TRBV25-1 with TRBJ1-1, with TRBD1 matching over 7 bases. J gave up 1 base and V 3 bases, and 8 bases lay outside the gene matches. CDR3 length equals 16 residues. Germline V gives CDR1 MGHDK, CDR2 SYGVNS. The CDR3 is CASSESGGLPNTEAFF. The CDR3 DNA sequence: TGTGCCAGCAGTGAGTCAGGGGGTTTGCCGAACACTGAAGCTTTCTTT.

This clone was observed a single time. This sequence joins TRBV7-6 and TRBJ2-3; 12 bases map to TRBD2. The germline V gene encodes CDR1 SGHVS and CDR2 FNYEAQ. V shed 4 bases, J shed 0 bases, and the junction held 8 bases outside the gene matches. The CDR3 length is 18 residues. The CDR3 loop is CASSSGLAGPTSTDTQYF. CDR3 nucleotide sequence: TGTGCCAGCAGCTCAGGACTAGCGGGACCGACTAGCACAGATACGCAGTATTTT.

This CDR3 reads CASSVDPTGNTEAFF. CDR3 nucleotide sequence: TGTGCCAGCAGCGTAGATCCCACAGGGAACACTGAAGCTTTCTTT. The chain couples TRBV9 to TRBJ1-1, with D tentatively TRBD1 (5 bases). The V gene lost 0 bases and the J gene lost 1 base, with 10 bases spanning the gap. Germline loops: CDR1 SGDLS, CDR2 YYNGEE. CDR3 size: 15 residues.

V and J are TRBV18 and TRBJ2-3, with 9 bases aligning to TRBD1. Germline values: CDR1 KGHSH, CDR2 LQKENI. Trimming removed 5 bases from V and 4 bases from J; junction bases left unmatched: 10. The CDR3 spans 16 residues. CDR3 bases: TGTGCCAGCTCAGCTAGAACAGGGGGCAACGCAGATACGCAGTATTTT. Amino acid sequence: CASSARTGGNADTQYF.

The sample holds one count of this clone. The chain joins TRBV9 to TRBJ1-5, with TRBD1 identical over 8 bases. The V segment lost 4 bases and the J segment 6 bases; nucleotides outside the gene matches: 6. There are 14 residues in the CDR3. Looked up from germline, CDR1 is SGDLS and CDR2 is YYNGEE. The CDR3 DNA is TGTGCCAGCAGCCTCCAGGGGGCGGGTCAGCCCCAGCATTTT. Protein: CASSLQGAGQPQHF.

This rearrangement joins TRBV5-1 to TRBJ2-6, with TRBD2 as a possible D gene (6 bases). The CDR3 consists of 15 residues. With 2 bases removed from V and 4 bases from J, the gap between germline ends came to 10 bases. Germline V gives CDR1 SGHRS, CDR2 YFSETQ. The DNA of the CDR3 is TGCGCCAGCAGCTTCGGAGGGACCGGGGCCAACGTCCTGACTTTC. Translating it yields CASSFGGTGANVLTF. The whole variable domain, filled in from reference TRBV5-1 and TRBJ2-6, reads KAGVTQTPRYLIKTRGQQVTLSCSPISGHRSVSWYQQTPGQGLQFLFEYFSETQRNKGNFPGRFSGRQFSNSRSEMNVSTLELGDSALYLCASSFGGTGANVLTFGAGSRLTVL.

The CDR3 region has the DNA TGTGCCAGCAGCTCGATGGTCGGGAACACCGGGGAGCTGTTTTTT. Amino acids: CASSSMVGNTGELFF. The chain links TRBV5-4 to TRBJ2-2; D remains ambiguous. Germline V CDR1 and CDR2: SGHNT, YYREEE (reference sequence). The CDR3 runs 15 residues. V was clipped by 3 bases and J by 1 base, with 10 bases between them. Filled out from reference TRBV5-4 and TRBJ2-2, the complete variable domain reads ETGVTQSPTHLIKTRGQQVTLRCSSQSGHNTVSWYQQALGQGPQFIFQYYREEENGRGNFPPRFSGLQFPNYSSELNVNALELDDSALYLCASSSMVGNTGELFFGEGSRLTVL.

Points on this clone: The junction departs from germline at one end; a sequencing error may be responsible. The same CDR3 arises from other DNA sequences in this sample as well. The chain is built from TRBV6-1 and TRBJ1-6; D gene ambiguous. Germline values: CDR1 MNHNS, CDR2 SASEGT. CDR3 length: 12 amino acids. The DNA for the CDR3 is TGCGCCAGCAGTATAATTGATTCACCCCTCCACTTT. It is translated as CASSIIDSPLHF.

This clone was seen a handful of times. This rearrangement joins TRBV5-6 to TRBJ1-5; TRBD1 matches at 7 bases. The CDR3 sequence is 15 residues long. J gave up 0 bases and V 2 bases, and 2 bases lay outside the gene matches. Germline lookup yields CDR1 SGHDT and CDR2 YYEEEE. The CDR3 DNA sequence: TGTGCCAGCAGCTTCAGGGGGTATAGCAATCAGCCCCAGCATTTT. Residues: CASSFRGYSNQPQHF.

V and J are TRBV10-3 and TRBJ1-6, with D perhaps matching TRBD1 (6 bases). CDR1 is ENHRY, CDR2 SYGVKD, per germline. The CDR3 runs 15 residues. Trimming pared 2 bases from V and 6 bases from J, leaving 11 bases between. The CDR3 spells CAISERGAGNSPLHF. The CDR3 DNA is TGTGCCATCAGTGAGCGGGGGGCAGGTAATTCACCCCTCCACTTT.

V usage is TRBV5-6 and J usage is TRBJ2-3; 9 nucleotides agree with TRBD1. V dropped 1 base and J dropped 2; count of bases not matched to a gene: 11. CDR3 length: 18 amino acids. The germline V gene encodes CDR1 SGHDT and CDR2 YYEEEE. CDR3 nucleotide sequence: TGTGCCAGCAGCTTGCTCCGGCCCGGACAGGGGACCACAGATACGCAGTATTTT. Residues: CASSLLRPGQGTTDTQYF.

The CDR3 nucleotides are TGTGCCAGCAGCTCAGAGGGACAGGGATTAGACACCATATATTTT. Translated: CASSSEGQGLDTIYF. The chain is built from TRBV11-2 and TRBJ1-3; 9 bases match TRBD1. Unmatched junction bases numbered 9, after V lost 4 bases and J lost 8 bases. The CDR3 contains 15 residues. CDR1 and CDR2 (germline): SGHAT, FQNNGV.

J is TRBJ2-3 and V is TRBV7-3; D is possibly TRBD2 (6 bases). CDR3 length equals 17 residues. Deletions cut 7 bases from V and 6 bases from J, with 26 bases between. Looked up from germline, CDR1 is SGHTA and CDR2 is FQGTGA. The CDR3 nucleotides are TGTGCCAGCATAGCGGACTCTCCGGGATTAAGGGACGATACGCAGTATTTT. It encodes CASIADSPGLRDDTQYF.

The V and J genes are TRBV9 and TRBJ2-7; weak D call: TRBD1 (5 bases). CDR3 length: 14 residues. V lost 2 bases to trimming and J lost 5 bases, with 14 bases between them. Germline values: CDR1 SGDLS, CDR2 YYNGEE. The chain's CDR3 is CASSVTAGNHEQYF. The CDR3 coding sequence is TGTGCCAGCAGCGTGACAGCAGGGAACCACGAGCAGTACTTC.